This TCR beta chain was observed in a study of control samples from healthy donors and cancer patients. Data came from immunoSEQ multiplex PCR; TCRdb stores just in-frame clones and leaves some out. Of about 140,000 clones listed, approximately 94% are singletons. The TCR originated in a man aged 35-49 years in good health. The material sequenced was blood.

The CDR3: CASSLGGTAYTF. CDR3 nucleotide sequence: TGTGCCAGCAGCTTAGGAGGGACAGCCTACACCTTC. V and J are TRBV7-9 and TRBJ1-2; 7 positions agree with TRBD1. V lost 1 base to trimming and J lost 10 bases; unmatched junction nucleotides: 3. Germline V gene data show CDR1 as SEHNR and CDR2 as FQNEAQ (reference sequence). CDR3 length equals 12 residues.